The 23 T cell receptor beta chains below all came from one sample that was sequenced in a study of blood T cell repertoires in COVID-19. Produced via immunoSEQ multiplex PCR; TCRdb's table is partial and in-frame only. This sample has 200,000 to 250,000 clones, with 70% to 90% found just once. The specimen sequenced was PBMCs or T cells enriched from blood (not recorded which). Every receptor here comes from a man aged 35-49 years who had recovered from COVID-19.

The chain employs TRBV7-9 and TRBJ1-1; D may be TRBD1 (5 bases). In germline, CDR1 is SEHNR, CDR2 FQNEAQ (reference sequence). V lost 3 bases and J lost 1, with 9 bases in between. CDR3 length: 14 amino acids. The CDR3 bases are TGTGCCAGCAGCTTTCCCGGGGGGAACACTGAAGCTTTCTTT. It yields the protein CASSFPGGNTEAFF.

The chain links TRBV4-2 to TRBJ2-1; 10 nucleotides align to TRBD2. CDR1 is LGHNA, CDR2 YNFKEQ, per germline. V trimming: 1 base; J trimming: 12 bases; junction bases outside the gene matches: 6. The CDR3 sequence is 14 residues long. The CDR3 spells CASSQGLAGAGQFF. Written as DNA, the CDR3 is TGTGCCAGCAGCCAAGGACTAGCGGGTGCTGGGCAGTTCTTC.

This clone was counted between two and nine times. The chain uses TRBV7-9 and TRBJ2-1, with 8 bases identical to TRBD1. The ends lost 0 bases at V and 3 bases at J; junction bases unmatched: 1. The CDR3 extends over 15 amino acids. Germline V gene data show CDR1 as SEHNR and CDR2 as FQNEAQ (reference sequence). CDR3: CASSLAQGVYNEQFF. In DNA, the CDR3 is TGTGCCAGCAGCTTAGCACAGGGGGTCTACAATGAGCAGTTCTTC.

The table lists this clone with a few counts. This chain connects TRBV18 to TRBJ2-7; 7 nucleotides agree with TRBD1. Germline trimming cut 5 bases from V and 2 bases from J; bases unmatched to any gene: 9. This CDR3 is built from 15 residues. The germline V gene encodes CDR1 KGHSH and CDR2 LQKENI. The DNA for the CDR3 is TGTGCCAGCTCATTTACCGGGACAGCCGCCTACGAGCAGTACTTC. It specifies CASSFTGTAAYEQYF.

This CDR3 reads CASSVRQGLEAFF. The CDR3, as DNA: TGTGCCAGCAGCGTGAGACAGGGTCTTGAAGCTTTCTTT. This chain uses TRBV7-8 with TRBJ1-1; 7 bases fit TRBD1. Germline CDR1 is SGHVS and CDR2 is FQNEAQ. This CDR3 is built from 13 residues. V shed 5 bases and J 7 bases; nucleotides not matched to a gene: 7.

The chain links TRBV5-4 to TRBJ2-3; D is unresolved. Trimming took off 3 bases at V and 2 bases at J, with 10 bases between the two ends. The germline V gene encodes CDR1 SGHNT and CDR2 YYREEE (reference sequence). The CDR3 spans 14 residues. The CDR3 sequence: CASSSDTSTDTQYF. CDR3 nucleotides: TGTGCCAGCAGCTCAGACACGTCCACAGATACGCAGTATTTT. The full variable domain, rest sourced from reference TRBV5-4 and TRBJ2-3, is ETGVTQSPTHLIKTRGQQVTLRCSSQSGHNTVSWYQQALGQGPQFIFQYYREEENGRGNFPPRFSGLQFPNYSSELNVNALELDDSALYLCASSSDTSTDTQYFGPGTRLTVL.

The V gene is TRBV12-5, the J gene TRBJ1-1; unclear D gene. V was shortened by 1 base and J by 3 bases, with 9 bases between the two germline ends. The CDR3 is made up of 14 amino acids. Germline lookup yields CDR1 LGHNT and CDR2 FRNRAP. The CDR3 spells CASGLDPQDTEAFF. The CDR3 coding sequence is TGTGCTAGTGGTTTGGACCCCCAGGACACTGAAGCTTTCTTT. The full variable domain, rest sourced from reference TRBV12-5 and TRBJ1-1, is DARVTQTPRHKVTEMGQEVTMRCQPILGHNTVFWYRQTMMQGLELLAYFRNRAPLDDSGMPKDRFSAEMPDATLATLKIQPSEPRDSAVYFCASGLDPQDTEAFFGQGTRLTVV.

V usage is TRBV5-4 and J usage is TRBJ2-5; 7 bases map to TRBD2. CDR1 and CDR2 from the germline V gene are SGHNT and YYREEE (reference sequence). The CDR3 loop spans 15 amino acids. V was clipped by 1 base and J by 5 bases; unmatched bases: 8. In DNA, the CDR3 is TGTGCCAGCAGCTTGCGGGGGGTAAAGTCCGAGACCCAGTACTTC. Protein: CASSLRGVKSETQYF.

The chain joins TRBV18 to TRBJ2-1, with 11 nucleotides matching TRBD2. Trimming removed 0 bases from V and 6 bases from J; junction bases left unmatched: 4. Germline V gives CDR1 KGHSH, CDR2 LQKENI. The CDR3 consists of 16 residues. The CDR3 nucleotides are TGTGCCAGCTCACCACCGTCACTAGCGGGAGTCAATGAGCAGTTCTTC. Protein: CASSPPSLAGVNEQFF.

V is TRBV2 and J is TRBJ2-1, with D tentatively TRBD2 (5 bases). CDR1 is SNHLY and CDR2 is FYNNEI in the germline V gene. CDR3 length: 12 amino acids. Trimming took 7 bases from V and 12 from J, leaving 16 bases between them. In DNA form, the CDR3 reads TGTGCCAGCACCCTTAGCGTTTTAGGGCAGTTCTTC. Translation gives CASTLSVLGQFF. Variable domain in full (rest from reference TRBV2 and TRBJ2-1): EPEVTQTPSHQVTQMGQEVILRCVPISNHLYFYWYRQILGQKVEFLVSFYNNEISEKSEIFDDQFSVERPDGSNFTLKIRSTKLEDSAMYFCASTLSVLGQFFGPGTRLTVL.

The J gene is TRBJ1-1, the V gene TRBV24-1; 9 nucleotides align to TRBD1. J lost 6 bases, V lost 7 bases, and 8 bases had no gene match. The CDR3 is 14 amino acids. Germline V CDR1 and CDR2: KGHDR, SFDVKD. CDR3 sequence (DNA): TGTGCCACCAGGGGGACAGGGAGGGGCGCTGAAGCTTTCTTT. Protein sequence: CATRGTGRGAEAFF.

The rearrangement links TRBV21-1 to TRBJ2-7; no DNA check was done on the table's D call, TRBD1. TRBV21-1 is shown as a pseudogene. The CDR3 totals 17 residues. The CDR3: CASSPRQGVVHSYEQYF. The CDR3 DNA reads as TGTGCCAGCAGCCCCCGACAGGGGGTCGTCCACTCCTACGAGCAGTACTTC.

The chain combines TRBV7-8 with TRBJ2-7, with a possible D match to TRBD1 (6 bases). Deletions cut 8 bases from V and 6 bases from J, with 14 bases between. The CDR3 extends over 12 amino acids. Per the germline V gene, CDR1 is SGHVS and CDR2 is FQNEAQ. The CDR3 DNA follows: TGTGCCAGCCACCTGGGGGCAGGCGAGCAGTACTTC. It codes for CASHLGAGEQYF.

The V gene is TRBV30, the J gene TRBJ1-4, with 8 bases that match TRBD1. Germline trimming cut 5 bases from V and 8 bases from J; bases unmatched to any gene: 7. Germline V gene sequence: CDR1 GTSNPN, CDR2 SVGIG (reference sequence). CDR3 length equals 13 residues. CDR3 residues: CAWSGTGHEKLFF. CDR3 in DNA: TGTGCCTGGTCCGGGACAGGTCACGAAAAACTGTTTTTT.

The chain couples TRBV9 to TRBJ2-2; D perhaps matches TRBD2 (7 bases). Germline V gives CDR1 SGDLS, CDR2 YYNGEE. V gave up 0 bases and J gave up 7 bases, with 16 bases separating them. CDR3 length: 16 amino acids. The CDR3 DNA sequence: TGTGCCAGCAGCGTAGCCCCCGGGGGGCAGAACGGGGAGCTGTTTTTT. Protein sequence: CASSVAPGGQNGELFF.

J is TRBJ2-7 and V is TRBV7-8; TRBD2 matches 8 bases. The CDR3 sequence is 18 residues long. Germline V CDR1 and CDR2: SGHVS, FQNEAQ. Trimming removed 5 bases from V and 1 base from J; junction bases left unmatched: 16. CDR3 nucleotides: TGTGCCAGCAGCCTGACAAGCCTGGGACTAGATTGGTCCTACGAGCAGTACTTC. Protein sequence: CASSLTSLGLDWSYEQYF.

V usage is TRBV6-5 and J usage is TRBJ2-7; 7 bases map to TRBD1. V dropped 6 bases and J dropped 2; count of bases not matched to a gene: 4. The CDR3 has 13 amino acids. Germline loops: CDR1 MNHEY, CDR2 SVGAGI. The CDR3 is CASRGTVPYEQYF. CDR3 DNA: TGTGCCAGCAGGGGGACAGTTCCCTACGAGCAGTACTTC.

The chain has TRBV7-6 and TRBJ2-1, with TRBD2 matching over 7 bases. The V gene end was trimmed by 1 base and the J gene end by 5 bases; junction bases not matched to a gene: 5. This CDR3 comprises 15 residues. CDR1 is SGHVS and CDR2 is FNYEAQ in the germline V gene. The CDR3 nucleotides are TGTGCCAGCAGCTTAGTGTCTAGCGGTCACAATGAGCAGTTCTTC. Its protein product is CASSLVSSGHNEQFF.

The CDR3 spells CASSLRQGGGNEQFF. Written as DNA, the CDR3 is TGTGCCAGCAGCTTAAGGCAGGGAGGGGGTAATGAGCAGTTCTTC. The genes are TRBV7-6 and TRBJ2-1, with D tentatively TRBD2 (7 bases). Trimming took 2 bases from V and 7 from J, leaving 15 bases between them. In germline, CDR1 is SGHVS, CDR2 FNYEAQ. This CDR3 spans 15 amino acids.

This clone was seen a handful of times. This chain links TRBV7-2 with TRBJ1-3; no definite D call. CDR3 length: 16 amino acids. Germline V gene data show CDR1 as SGHTA and CDR2 as FQGNSA. The germline V and J ends were trimmed by 1 base and 0 bases, with 10 bases remaining between them. CDR3 residues: CASSLVAKLSGNTIYF. CDR3 nucleotide sequence: TGTGCCAGCAGCTTAGTCGCGAAACTCTCTGGAAACACCATATATTTT.

This clone was observed a single time. The V and J genes are TRBV10-3 and TRBJ1-2; TRBD1 might be the D (5 bases). The germline V and J ends were trimmed by 3 bases and 6 bases, with 11 bases remaining between them. The CDR3 totals 13 residues. Germline CDR1 and CDR2: ENHRY and SYGVKD. The CDR3 nucleotides are TGTGCCATCAGTGACGGGACTCTTCATGGCTACACCTTC. It specifies CAISDGTLHGYTF.

The chain joins TRBV19 to TRBJ1-2; D ambiguous. Germline lookup yields CDR1 LNHDA and CDR2 SQIVND (reference sequence). V shed 4 bases and J shed 2 bases, with 17 bases lying between them. The CDR3 spans 16 residues. CDR3: CASSTLLRGVNYGYTF. DNA of the CDR3: TGTGCCAGTAGTACCCTTCTAAGAGGTGTAAACTATGGCTACACCTTC.

The sample holds a few counts of this clone. The sample contains more than one DNA sequence encoding this CDR3. The V and J genes are TRBV3-1 (or the pseudogene TRBV3-2) and TRBJ1-3; D gene ambiguous. Trimming removed 4 bases from V and 4 bases from J, with 8 bases in between. This CDR3 region has 13 residues. Per the germline V gene, CDR1 is LGHDT and CDR2 is YNNKEL (reference sequence). CDR3 sequence: CASSPRGGNTIYF. The CDR3 region has the DNA TGTGCCAGCAGCCCACGAGGCGGAAACACCATATATTTT.